Given below is one T cell receptor (beta chain) in context. Measured with immunoSEQ multiplex PCR; TCRdb has only the in-frame clones, and not every one. The profile covers about 160,000 clones, with around 94% appearing a single time and around 13% taken by the ten largest. Germline CDR1 MNHEY, CDR2 SVGAGI. This CDR3 contains 15 residues. V lost 0 bases to trimming and J lost 1 base, with 9 bases between them. The data are from a study of control samples from healthy donors and cancer patients. The rearrangement joins TRBV6-5 to TRBJ1-1; no reliable D call. The clonotype was recovered from a man aged 55 to 70 with colorectal cancer. The sequenced sample consisted of PBMCs. The CDR3 nucleotides are TGTGCCAGCAGTTACTCGGTCTTCCCGAACACTGAAGCTTTCTTT. Translation gives CASSYSVFPNTEAFF.